The clone carrying this TCR beta chain was observed a single time. V lost 0 bases and J lost 0; bases outside the gene matches: 4. Germline-derived CDR1 and CDR2 are LGHNA and YNFKEQ. The CDR3 contains 16 residues. This sample was included in a study of technical replicates of blood from a handful of donors. Clones were read by immunoSEQ multiplex PCR, and TCRdb kept only the in-frame ones, dropping some. The table has 76,000 or so clones, more than 85% seen once. This clonotype was sampled from a human donor in good health. The J gene is TRBJ2-7, the V gene TRBV4-2; TRBD2 aligns across 8 bases. Sequenced sample: T cells isolated from PBMCs. This CDR3 reads CASSQDLAGYSYEQYF. The DNA for the CDR3 is TGTGCCAGCAGCCAAGATCTAGCGGGCTACTCCTACGAGCAGTACTTC.